The 23 T cell receptor beta chains below come from one sample, sequenced in a study of cytomegalovirus exposure and HLA in healthy donors. The PCR used 60 Vbeta and 13 Jbeta primers. The protocol was immunoSEQ multiplex PCR, while the TCRdb copy is restricted to in-frame clones and leaves out a portion. The sample yields around 210,000 clones, approximately 78% seen once. The specimen sequenced was PBMCs. Source of these receptors: a woman aged 40 to 49 in good health and CMV-seronegative.

The rearrangement joins TRBV30 to TRBJ1-1; possible D gene TRBD1, 5 bases. The V end was cut by 3 bases, the J end by 0 bases, with 17 bases between. Germline CDR1 and CDR2: GTSNPN and SVGIG (reference sequence). The CDR3 has 16 residues. The CDR3 DNA is TGTGCCTGGAGGGGGCAGACATTCTTCATGAACACTGAAGCTTTCTTT. Protein: CAWRGQTFFMNTEAFF.

V is TRBV5-6 and J is TRBJ1-2; D gene ambiguous. Germline lookup yields CDR1 SGHDT and CDR2 YYEEEE. V lost 7 bases and J lost 6, with 16 bases in between. The CDR3 extends over 13 amino acids. CDR3 sequence (DNA): TGTGCCAGCGGGGTAGCGGGGATCGATGGCTACACCTTC. This sequence encodes CASGVAGIDGYTF. Together with reference TRBV5-6 and TRBJ1-2, the CDR3 gives the full variable domain: DAGVTQSPTHLIKTRGQQVTLRCSPKSGHDTVSWYQQALGQGPQFIFQYYEEEERQRGNFPDRFSGHQFPNYSSELNVNALLLGDSALYLCASGVAGIDGYTFGSGTRLTVV.

On this clone itself: One end of the junction varies from germline; a read error may be responsible. The chain is built from TRBV7-9 and TRBJ2-7; 7 nucleotides match TRBD2. Germline lookup yields CDR1 SEHNR and CDR2 FQNEAQ (reference sequence). The CDR3 has 15 residues. The CDR3, as DNA: TGTTCCAGCAGCCCTAGCGGCGAAACCCCTCTTGGGCAGTACTTC. Its protein is CSSSPSGETPLGQYF. The complete variable domain, with remaining parts taken from reference TRBV7-9 and TRBJ2-7, reads DTGVSQNPRHKITKRGQNVTFRCDPISEHNRLYWYRQTLGQGPEFLTYFQNEAQLEKSRLLSDRFSAERPKGSFSTLEIQRTEQGDSAMYLCSSSPSGETPLGQYFGPGTRLTVT.

The V gene is TRBV4-1, the J gene TRBJ1-1, with D perhaps TRBD1 (6 bases). Looked up from germline, CDR1 is MGHRA and CDR2 is YSYEKL. The ends were cut back, 1 base at V and 4 bases at J, with 10 bases in the middle. The length of the CDR3 is 14 residues. The CDR3, as DNA: TGCGCCAGCAGCCAAGGACAGGTTAGCACTGAAGCTTTCTTT. Protein product: CASSQGQVSTEAFF.

CDR3 amino acids: CASSFSSGLVHEQYF. CDR3 DNA sequence: TGTGCCAGCAGTTTTAGTTCGGGACTAGTCCACGAGCAGTACTTC. The chain recombines TRBV27 with TRBJ2-7; 8 nucleotides line up with TRBD2. Trimming at V came to 3 bases and at J to 5 bases, leaving 9 bases not matched to a gene. This CDR3 comprises 15 residues. The germline CDR1 and CDR2 sequences are MNHEY and SMNVEV (reference sequence).

This clone was counted between two and nine times. Here the CDR3 DNA reads TGTGCCAGCAGTTTAGGACAGTATGGCTACACCTTC. This sequence encodes CASSLGQYGYTF. V gene TRBV28 combines with J gene TRBJ1-2; D possibly corresponds to TRBD1 (6 bases). The ends were cut back, 2 bases at V and 5 bases at J, with 6 bases in the middle. The CDR3 covers 12 residues. Germline-derived CDR1 and CDR2 are MDHEN and SYDVKM.

V and J are TRBV6-1 and TRBJ2-7; 10 bases align to TRBD1. CDR1 is MNHNS, CDR2 SASEGT, per germline. J lost 2 bases, V lost 3 bases, and 4 bases had no gene match. The CDR3 is 15 residues long. The CDR3 DNA reads TGTGCCAGCAGTGATGGCGGGACAGGGGCCTACGAGCAGTACTTC. Translating it yields CASSDGGTGAYEQYF.

J is TRBJ1-1 and V is TRBV2; D call uncertain. CDR1 is SNHLY, CDR2 FYNNEI, per germline. This CDR3 comprises 16 residues. The V gene lost 6 bases and the J gene lost 0 bases, with 17 bases spanning the gap. The CDR3: CASSVREPSVNTEAFF. CDR3 nucleotides: TGTGCCAGCAGCGTTCGGGAGCCCTCGGTGAACACTGAAGCTTTCTTT.

The V call is TRBV25-1, the J call TRBJ1-6; 7 positions match TRBD1. CDR3 size: 15 residues. The V gene's germline CDR1 is MGHDK and CDR2 SYGVNS. V lost 1 base and J lost 9; bases outside the gene matches: 6. The CDR3 DNA is TGTGCCAGCAGTGAATGGGCAGGGGGAGGTTCACCCCTCCACTTT. Translating it yields CASSEWAGGGSPLHF.

J is TRBJ2-2 and V is TRBV5-1, with 13 bases that match TRBD2. The CDR3 consists of 15 residues. From germline, CDR1 is SGHRS and CDR2 YFSETQ. Trimming at V came to 5 bases and at J to 7 bases, leaving 5 bases not matched to a gene. This CDR3 reads CASRGLAGTNGELFF. The DNA for the CDR3 is TGCGCCAGCAGGGGACTAGCGGGGACTAACGGGGAGCTGTTTTTT.

This chain connects TRBV27 to TRBJ2-7; 12 bases line up with TRBD2. Germline CDR1 and CDR2: MNHEY and SMNVEV (reference sequence). V shed 2 bases and J 6 bases; nucleotides not matched to a gene: 17. This CDR3 spans 19 amino acids. CDR3 residues: CASSLQYLAGGHSKLEQYF. The CDR3, as DNA: TGTGCCAGCAGTTTACAGTACCTAGCGGGAGGGCACAGTAAGCTCGAGCAGTACTTC.

The rearrangement uses TRBV6-7 and TRBJ2-7; 10 nucleotides agree with TRBD2. TRBV6-7 is classed as an ORF, of uncertain function. With V trimmed by 6 bases and J by 7 bases, 15 bases remained unmatched. This CDR3 has 16 amino acids. The CDR3 loop is CASRTPKREGLGEQYF. CDR3 in DNA: TGTGCCAGCAGGACTCCCAAGCGGGAGGGCCTTGGGGAGCAGTACTTC.

V gene TRBV30 combines with J gene TRBJ2-7; possible D gene TRBD2, 7 bases. This CDR3 is built from 12 residues. V lost 3 bases to trimming and J lost 4 bases, with 10 bases between them. The V gene's germline CDR1 is GTSNPN and CDR2 SVGIG (reference sequence). The CDR3 DNA reads TGTGCCTGGAGCGGGGGGCGGTACGAGCAGTACTTC. Translating it yields CAWSGGRYEQYF.

V is TRBV27 and J is TRBJ1-1; D is possibly TRBD1 (6 bases). The germline V gene encodes CDR1 MNHEY and CDR2 SMNVEV (reference sequence). CDR3 length: 13 amino acids. V lost 3 bases and J 7 bases, leaving 12 bases between the germline ends. The CDR3 reads CASSFWGGGEAFF. CDR3 nucleotides: TGTGCCAGCAGTTTTTGGGGGGGCGGTGAAGCTTTCTTT.

About this clone itself: Its ends do not fully match the called genes, so a read error is possible. V usage is TRBV19 and J usage is TRBJ2-7; 14 bases are a match to TRBD2. The length of the CDR3 is 16 residues. CDR1 and CDR2 (germline): LNHDA, SQIVND (reference sequence). CDR3: CASSRRLAGGPYEQYF. CDR3 coding DNA: TGTGCCAGTAGTAGAAGACTAGCGGGAGGGCCCTACGAACAGTACTTC.

This clone was picked up a small number of times. The rearrangement links TRBV6-6 to TRBJ2-7; a weak D match, TRBD1 (6 bases). CDR1 and CDR2 from the germline V gene are MNHNY and SVGAGI (reference sequence). The CDR3 contains 15 residues. V lost 5 bases and J lost 6, with 20 bases in between. The CDR3 is CASSQQLQGVSEQYF. CDR3 nucleotide sequence: TGTGCCAGCAGTCAACAATTACAGGGTGTCAGCGAGCAGTACTTC.

The chain carries TRBV9 and TRBJ2-3, with no clear D. Deletions cut 7 bases from V and 0 bases from J, with 6 bases between. The CDR3 runs 12 residues. The germline gives CDR1 SGDLS, CDR2 YYNGEE. CDR3 bases: TGTGCCAGCTCGAGAAGCACAGATACGCAGTATTTT. Translation: CASSRSTDTQYF.

The chain links TRBV19 to TRBJ1-1; 9 positions agree with TRBD1. The CDR3 totals 14 residues. CDR1 is LNHDA, CDR2 SQIVND, per germline (reference sequence). J was trimmed by 3 bases and V by 10 bases; bases with no gene match: 9. CDR3 DNA: TGTGCCACAAGACAGGGGGGACCCCACACTGAAGCTTTCTTT. Residues: CATRQGGPHTEAFF.

This chain links TRBV5-1 with TRBJ2-3; 8 bases are a match to TRBD2. Germline CDR1 is SGHRS and CDR2 is YFSETQ. The CDR3 totals 15 residues. V shed 7 bases, J shed 0 bases, and the junction held 7 bases outside the gene matches. The CDR3 DNA is TGCGCCAGCGGACCGACTAGCGCTAGCACAGATACGCAGTATTTT. This encodes CASGPTSASTDTQYF.

The V call is TRBV5-1, the J call TRBJ1-3; D is unresolved. With 4 bases removed from V and 2 bases from J, the gap between germline ends came to 7 bases. Per germline, CDR1 SGHRS and CDR2 YFSETQ. The CDR3 is 13 residues long. The CDR3 is CASSPGAGNTIYF. CDR3 in DNA: TGCGCCAGCAGCCCCGGGGCTGGAAACACCATATATTTT. Supplemented by reference TRBV5-1 and TRBJ1-3, the full variable domain reads KAGVTQTPRYLIKTRGQQVTLSCSPISGHRSVSWYQQTPGQGLQFLFEYFSETQRNKGNFPGRFSGRQFSNSRSEMNVSTLELGDSALYLCASSPGAGNTIYFGEGSWLTVV.

The rearrangement uses TRBV2 and TRBJ2-7, with TRBD2 matching 10 bases. J lost 3 bases, V lost 3 bases, and 5 bases had no gene match. Germline V gene sequence: CDR1 SNHLY, CDR2 FYNNEI. This CDR3 is 15 amino acids long. The CDR3 DNA reads as TGTGCCAGCAGTGATGCGCGGACTAGCGGCTACGAGCAGTACTTC. Encoded protein: CASSDARTSGYEQYF.

The chain carries TRBV2 and TRBJ1-4; 10 bases match TRBD1. Germline CDR1 reads SNHLY; CDR2 reads FYNNEI. CDR3 length: 17 residues. V lost 6 bases, J lost 3 bases, and 10 bases stayed unmatched. The CDR3: CASRRTGGSQANEKLFF. In nucleotides, the CDR3 is TGTGCCAGCAGGCGGACAGGGGGGAGTCAAGCTAATGAAAAACTGTTTTTT.

This rearrangement joins TRBV7-3 to TRBJ2-1; TRBD2 aligns across 9 bases. J was trimmed by 3 bases and V by 5 bases; bases with no gene match: 11. The CDR3 runs 17 residues. Germline-derived CDR1 and CDR2 are SGHTA and FQGTGA. The DNA for the CDR3 is TGTGCCAGCAGCCTCACCCCCTGGACTAGCGACTACAATGAGCAGTTCTTC. The encoded protein is CASSLTPWTSDYNEQFF.